Following are 2 T cell receptor beta chains from one sample sequenced in a study of T cells in localized non-small cell lung cancer. Using immunoSEQ multiplex PCR, the repertoire was profiled, and TCRdb retains in-frame clones only, with some absent. The sample carries around 50,000 clones, more than 85% recorded once. The sample consisted of PBMCs, taken before any cancer treatment. The source of these receptors is a female donor with stage II lung adenocarcinoma.

The chain has TRBV6-1 and TRBJ1-2, with D perhaps TRBD1 (6 bases). CDR1 MNHNS and CDR2 SASEGT come from the germline V gene. With 6 bases removed from V and 2 bases from J, the gap between germline ends came to 7 bases. The CDR3 extends over 12 amino acids. The CDR3 loop is CASRGQNYGYTF. In DNA, the CDR3 is TGTGCCAGCAGAGGACAGAACTATGGCTACACCTTC.

This rearrangement joins TRBV5-6 to TRBJ1-1; D is undetermined. V was trimmed by 4 bases and J by 5 bases, leaving 15 bases between them. Germline CDR1 reads SGHDT; CDR2 reads YYEEEE. CDR3 length: 14 residues. The CDR3 DNA reads TGTGCCAGCAGCCAAGGGCGAGCAAAGACTGAAGCTTTCTTT. This encodes CASSQGRAKTEAFF.